Below, 18 T cell receptor beta chains from the same sample are listed, as sequenced in a study of blood T cells in healthy people across ages. Primed by a sample-barcoded 5' primer and a J-beta primer mix, a second PCR proceeded for about 6 to 12 cycles. TCRdb reanalysed the 5' RACE reads using MiXCR and keeps one entry per CDR3 protein. The sample records about 940,000 distinct CDR3 sequences, approximately 49% being singletons. Input material: blood. The receptors were sampled from a young man in good health.

The chain carries TRBV7-2 and TRBJ1-4, with a weak D call TRBD1 (5 bases). Germline CDR1 is SGHTA and CDR2 is FQGNSA. The CDR3 is 14 amino acids. Trimming shortened V by 4 bases and J by 4 bases, and 10 bases separated the two germline ends. This chain's CDR3 is CASSSTGINEKLFF. For the CDR3, the DNA is TGTGCCAGCAGCTCAACAGGCATTAATGAAAAACTGTTTTTT.

CDR3 nucleotides: TGCGCCAGCAGCTCGGGTATCACAGATACGCAGTATTTT. Translation gives CASSSGITDTQYF. The genes are TRBV5-1 and TRBJ2-3; D is unresolved. This CDR3 spans 13 amino acids. The germline gives CDR1 SGHRS, CDR2 YFSETQ. V gave up 3 bases and J gave up 2 bases, with 7 bases separating them.

This clonotype was counted between two and nine times. This rearrangement joins TRBV20-1 to TRBJ1-2; possibly TRBD1 for D (6 bases). CDR3 length: 12 amino acids. The germline V gene has CDR1 DFQATT and CDR2 SNEGSKA (reference sequence). The ends were cut back, 8 bases at V and 2 bases at J, with 12 bases in the middle. The chain's CDR3 is CSTGRGNYGYTF. The CDR3 DNA is TGCAGTACAGGCAGGGGAAACTATGGCTACACCTTC.

V usage is TRBV9 and J usage is TRBJ1-2; D remains ambiguous. Trimming removed 0 bases from V and 7 bases from J, with 16 bases in between. This CDR3 comprises 15 residues. Per the germline V gene, CDR1 is SGDLS and CDR2 is YYNGEE. The CDR3 protein is CASSVESGGRGGYTF. CDR3 DNA sequence: TGTGCCAGCAGCGTAGAGAGTGGAGGAAGAGGTGGCTACACCTTC.

The V gene is TRBV7-9, the J gene TRBJ1-2; D may be TRBD1 (5 bases). The CDR3 spans 16 residues. The V and J ends lost 5 bases and 4 bases respectively, with 20 bases between them. Germline V lookup: CDR1 SEHNR, CDR2 FQNEAQ (reference sequence). The DNA of the CDR3 is TGTGCCAGCAGCCAAACCGGACAAGAGGACTTCTATGGCTACACCTTC. This gives the protein CASSQTGQEDFYGYTF.

This chain joins TRBV6-1 and TRBJ1-1; 7 positions agree with TRBD1. The CDR3 contains 17 residues. After removal of 5 bases from V and 1 base from J, the junction contained 13 bases not matched to a gene. Germline V gene data show CDR1 as MNHNS and CDR2 as SASEGT. This chain's CDR3 is CASSRPSTGEQNTEAFF. The CDR3 coding sequence is TGTGCCAGCAGTCGTCCCTCAACAGGGGAACAGAACACTGAAGCTTTCTTT.

This clonotype was seen a handful of times. Here the CDR3 reads CASSEGGRGTDTQYF. CDR3 in DNA: TGTGCCAGCAGTGAGGGGGGACGGGGCACAGATACGCAGTATTTT. This chain links TRBV12-3 or TRBV12-4 with TRBJ2-3; D could derive from TRBD1 or TRBD2 (6 bases each). Between the trimmed V and J ends, which lost 5 bases and 1 base, there was a span of 13 bases. This CDR3 has 15 residues.

The chain combines TRBV4-2 with TRBJ1-2, with 7 bases aligning to TRBD1. The germline gives CDR1 LGHNA, CDR2 YNFKEQ. V shed 0 bases and J 8 bases; nucleotides not matched to a gene: 6. This CDR3 region has 14 residues. Here the CDR3 reads CASSQDWQGGGYTF. The CDR3 nucleotides read TGTGCCAGCAGCCAAGATTGGCAGGGGGGCGGCTACACCTTC.

The chain combines TRBV21-1 with TRBJ2-7; the table's D call TRBD1 went unverified against the DNA. TRBV21-1 is given as a pseudogene. This CDR3 contains 17 residues. CDR3 loop: CASSKKPGLYYYYEQYF. For the CDR3, the DNA is TGTGCCAGCAGCAAAAAACCCGGTCTCTACTACTACTACGAGCAGTACTTC.

V gene TRBV28 combines with J gene TRBJ2-7; D may be TRBD2 (5 bases). Trimming shortened V by 2 bases and J by 0 bases, and 11 bases separated the two germline ends. CDR1 and CDR2 (germline): MDHEN, SYDVKM. The CDR3 is 15 residues long. The CDR3 DNA sequence: TGTGCCAGCAGTTTAGTCCGGGGTGTCTCCTACGAGCAGTACTTC. This codes for CASSLVRGVSYEQYF.

As for this clonotype: A read error may account for a junction end that differs from germline. The chain carries TRBV5-1 and TRBJ2-3, with 7 bases that match TRBD2. This CDR3 is built from 14 residues. Germline V gene sequence: CDR1 SGHRS, CDR2 YFSETQ. The chain's CDR3 is CANSLELAYDTQYF. CDR3 coding DNA: TGCGCCAACAGCTTGGAACTAGCGTACGATACGCAGTATTTT.

This clonotype was found a few times. J is TRBJ2-7 and V is TRBV3-1, with D tentatively TRBD1 (6 bases). The germline CDR1 and CDR2 sequences are LGHDT and YNNKEL (reference sequence). This CDR3 region has 15 residues. V was pared by 1 base and J by 3 bases, with 13 bases between. The CDR3 region has the DNA TGTGCCAGCAGCCAAGCTTGGGGGCAGCGCTACGAGCAGTACTTC. The encoded protein is CASSQAWGQRYEQYF.

The chain combines TRBV6-2 or TRBV6-3 with TRBJ2-7; 9 positions agree with TRBD2. Near its end, the DNA agrees better with TRBJ2-5, so the J call may be wrong. This CDR3 has 14 amino acids. Per the germline V gene, CDR1 is MNHEY and CDR2 is SVGEGT. DNA for the CDR3: TGTGCCAGCAGCCTAGGGACTAGCTTCGGGACCCAGTACTTC. Protein: CASSLGTSFGTQYF.

The V gene is TRBV28, the J gene TRBJ2-5; D might be TRBD1 (7 bases). The end of the DNA fits TRBJ2-7 better, so the J call may be wrong. CDR3 length: 14 amino acids. CDR1 MDHEN and CDR2 SYDVKM come from the germline V gene. The CDR3, as DNA: TGTGCCAGCTGTTGGGACAGTAGCGGTAACGAGCAGTACTTC. Translating gives CASCWDSSGNEQYF.

The CDR3 region is CAWSVPQAGGNYGYTF. CDR3 DNA: TGTGCCTGGAGTGTACCCCAAGCAGGGGGAAACTATGGCTACACCTTC. The chain is built from TRBV30 and TRBJ1-2; 7 nucleotides align to TRBD1. The trim removed 0 bases at V and 2 bases at J, leaving 9 bases unmatched. In germline, CDR1 is GTSNPN, CDR2 SVGIG (reference sequence). The CDR3 is 16 residues long. Combining the CDR3 with reference TRBV30 and TRBJ1-2 gives the whole variable domain SQTIHQWPATLVQPVGSPLSLECTVEGTSNPNLYWYRQAAGRGLQLLFYSVGIGQISSEVPQNLSASRPQDRQFILSSKKLLLSDSGFYLCAWSVPQAGGNYGYTFGSGTRLTVV.

This clonotype turned up a few times. V and J are TRBV29-1 and TRBJ1-1; D remains ambiguous. The CDR3 has 12 residues. Germline V gives CDR1 SQVTM, CDR2 ANQGSEA. V was clipped by 7 bases and J by 2 bases, with 11 bases between them. CDR3 sequence: CSALEGNTEAFF. The DNA of the CDR3 is TGCAGCGCCCTGGAGGGAAACACTGAAGCTTTCTTT.

This clonotype was seen many times. The CDR3, as DNA: TGTGCCAGCAGCCCCGACACAGCGGACTATGGCTACACCTTC. Amino acids: CASSPDTADYGYTF. The rearrangement links TRBV11-3 to TRBJ1-2; D call uncertain. Trimming pared 5 bases from V and 3 bases from J, leaving 13 bases between. Per the germline V gene, CDR1 is SGHNT and CDR2 is YENEEA. The CDR3 runs 14 residues.

This chain uses TRBV20-1 with TRBJ1-2; TRBD1 might be the D (6 bases). Germline lookup yields CDR1 DFQATT and CDR2 SNEGSKA (reference sequence). The CDR3 consists of 12 residues. Trimming took off 3 bases at V and 4 bases at J, with 9 bases between the two ends. CDR3 sequence (DNA): TGCAGTGCTAGTCAACAGGGCTATGGCTACACCTTC. It is translated as CSASQQGYGYTF.